This T cell receptor beta chain originates from a study of blood T cell repertoires in COVID-19. Study as a whole: Sites across the United States, Italy and Spain contributed samples from acute and convalescent COVID-19. PBMCs, B-cell-depleted T cells, or T cells were the source of the cDNA or gDNA that made up the material.

This clone was seen only once. In the original analysis: Reference gene primer amplification yielded estimated nucleated cell counts. Assay: immunoSEQ multiplex PCR; the TCRdb copy retains only in-frame clones and omits some. That table is the source of V, J and clone size, and D and trimming were worked out from the DNA. The sample has about 150,000 clones, about 85% seen once; the top ten hold around 8%. Enrolment of Seattle patients took place during active infection, and they were followed longitudinally. The TCR comes from a woman of 80 years or more with COVID-19, enrolled during active disease. Sequencing was performed on peripheral blood.

The CDR3 DNA reads TGTGCCAGCAGTGAATCTGAGGGGGTGGGTCAGCCCCAGCATTTT. Encoded protein: CASSESEGVGQPQHF. The V call is TRBV27, the J call TRBJ1-5; maybe TRBD1 (6 bases). V was trimmed by 5 bases and J by 6 bases, leaving 17 bases between them. From germline, CDR1 is MNHEY and CDR2 SMNVEV (reference sequence). The CDR3 is 15 amino acids.